These 2 T cell receptor beta chains were sequenced from one sample in a study of early T cells in non-severe SARS-CoV-2 infection. TCRdb processed the 5' RACE reads anew with MiXCR; each CDR3 protein has one entry. Of around 53,000 distinct CDR3 sequences listed, around 10% are singletons. Sequenced material: whole blood, taken at baseline. These receptors originate from an adult who was a healthcare worker with PCR-confirmed SARS-CoV-2 infection or an uninfected control (not recorded which).

This clonotype was picked up many times. The chain has TRBV20-1 and TRBJ1-5; tentatively, D is TRBD1 (5 bases). The V end was cut by 2 bases, the J end by 2 bases, with 13 bases between. Germline V gives CDR1 DFQATT, CDR2 SNEGSKA (reference sequence). CDR3 size: 15 residues. The CDR3 bases are TGCAGTGCTAGACTCAACAGAGGGGGCAATCAGCCCCAGCATTTT. Its protein is CSARLNRGGNQPQHF.

This clonotype was observed a few times. The gene calls are TRBV28 and TRBJ1-5; D call uncertain. Germline V lookup: CDR1 MDHEN, CDR2 SYDVKM. Trimming stripped 3 bases from V and 4 bases from J, with 13 bases between. CDR3 length equals 15 residues. This chain's CDR3 is CASSFLGSGNQPQHF. In nucleotides, the CDR3 is TGTGCCAGCAGTTTTCTAGGGTCGGGAAATCAGCCCCAGCATTTT.